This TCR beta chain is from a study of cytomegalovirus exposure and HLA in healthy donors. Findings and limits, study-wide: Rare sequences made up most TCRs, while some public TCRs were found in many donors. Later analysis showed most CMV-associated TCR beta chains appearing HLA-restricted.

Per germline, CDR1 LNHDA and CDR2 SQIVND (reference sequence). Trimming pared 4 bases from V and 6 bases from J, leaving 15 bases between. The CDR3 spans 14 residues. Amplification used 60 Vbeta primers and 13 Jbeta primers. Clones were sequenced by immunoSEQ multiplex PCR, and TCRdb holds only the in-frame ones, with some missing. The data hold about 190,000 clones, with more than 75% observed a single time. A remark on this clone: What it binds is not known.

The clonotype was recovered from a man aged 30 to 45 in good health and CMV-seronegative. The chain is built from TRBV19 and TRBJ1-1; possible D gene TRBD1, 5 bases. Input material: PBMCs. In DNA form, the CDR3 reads TGTGCCAGTAGTAGGGGCCAGCAGGGCTCTGAAGCTTTCTTT. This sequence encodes CASSRGQQGSEAFF.